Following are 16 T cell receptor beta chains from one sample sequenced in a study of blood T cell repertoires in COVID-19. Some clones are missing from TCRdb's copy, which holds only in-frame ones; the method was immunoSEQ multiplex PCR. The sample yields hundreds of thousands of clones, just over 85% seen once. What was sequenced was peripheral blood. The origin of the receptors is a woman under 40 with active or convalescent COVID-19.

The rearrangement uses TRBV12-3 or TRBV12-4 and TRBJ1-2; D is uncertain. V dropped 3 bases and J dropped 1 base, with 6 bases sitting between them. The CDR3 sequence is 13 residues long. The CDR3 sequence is CASSFRLNYGYTF. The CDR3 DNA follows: TGTGCCAGCAGTTTCAGGCTTAACTATGGCTACACCTTC.

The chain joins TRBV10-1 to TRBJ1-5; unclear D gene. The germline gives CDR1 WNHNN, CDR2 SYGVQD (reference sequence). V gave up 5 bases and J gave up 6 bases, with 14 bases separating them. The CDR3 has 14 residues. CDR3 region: CASSFPFTVQPQHF. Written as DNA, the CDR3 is TGCGCCAGCAGTTTCCCGTTCACAGTTCAGCCCCAGCATTTT.

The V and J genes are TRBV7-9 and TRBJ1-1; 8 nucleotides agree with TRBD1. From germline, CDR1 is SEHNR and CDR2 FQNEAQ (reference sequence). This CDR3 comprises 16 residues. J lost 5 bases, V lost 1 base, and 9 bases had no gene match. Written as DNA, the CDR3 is TGTGCCAGCAGCTTAGTGACAGGGGAAAGGCGAACTGAAGCTTTCTTT. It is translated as CASSLVTGERRTEAFF.

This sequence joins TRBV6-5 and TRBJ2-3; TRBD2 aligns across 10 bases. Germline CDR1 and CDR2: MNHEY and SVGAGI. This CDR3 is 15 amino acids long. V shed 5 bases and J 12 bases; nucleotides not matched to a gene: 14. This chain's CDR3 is CASSLGASGGLGQYF. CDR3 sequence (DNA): TGTGCCAGCAGTCTAGGGGCTAGCGGGGGCCTTGGACAGTATTTT.

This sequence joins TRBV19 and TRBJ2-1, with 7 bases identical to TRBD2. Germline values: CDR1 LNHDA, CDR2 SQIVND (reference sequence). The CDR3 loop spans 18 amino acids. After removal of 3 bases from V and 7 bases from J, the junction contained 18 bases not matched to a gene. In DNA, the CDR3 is TGTGCCAGTAGTATTGGGGCTAGCGGACCTCTGATAGGGAATGAGCAGTTCTTC. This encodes CASSIGASGPLIGNEQFF.

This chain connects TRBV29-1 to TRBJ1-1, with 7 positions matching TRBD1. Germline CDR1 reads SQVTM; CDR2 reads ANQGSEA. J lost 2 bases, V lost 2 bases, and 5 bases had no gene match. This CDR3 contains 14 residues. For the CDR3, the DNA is TGCAGCGTTGAAAGAGGGGGCGGAAACACTGAAGCTTTCTTT. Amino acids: CSVERGGGNTEAFF.

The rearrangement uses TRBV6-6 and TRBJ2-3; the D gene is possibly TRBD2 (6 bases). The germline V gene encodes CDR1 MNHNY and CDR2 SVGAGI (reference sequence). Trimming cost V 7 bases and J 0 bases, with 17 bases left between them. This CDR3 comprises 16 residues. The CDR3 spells CASTPSLAPSTDTQYF. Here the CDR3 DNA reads TGTGCCAGCACCCCCTCGCTAGCGCCCAGCACAGATACGCAGTATTTT.

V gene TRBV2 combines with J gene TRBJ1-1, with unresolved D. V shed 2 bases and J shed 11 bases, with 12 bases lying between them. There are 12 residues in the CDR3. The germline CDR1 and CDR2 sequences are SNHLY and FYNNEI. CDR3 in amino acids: CASSEPQDEAFF. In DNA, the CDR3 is TGTGCCAGCAGTGAACCGCAGGATGAGGCTTTCTTT.

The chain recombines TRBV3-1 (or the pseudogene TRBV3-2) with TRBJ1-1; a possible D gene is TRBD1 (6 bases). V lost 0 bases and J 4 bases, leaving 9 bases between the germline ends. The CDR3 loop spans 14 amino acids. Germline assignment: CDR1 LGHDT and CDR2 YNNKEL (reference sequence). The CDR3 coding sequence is TGTGCCAGCAGCCAAGAACAGGGATCCACTGAAGCTTTCTTT. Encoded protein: CASSQEQGSTEAFF.

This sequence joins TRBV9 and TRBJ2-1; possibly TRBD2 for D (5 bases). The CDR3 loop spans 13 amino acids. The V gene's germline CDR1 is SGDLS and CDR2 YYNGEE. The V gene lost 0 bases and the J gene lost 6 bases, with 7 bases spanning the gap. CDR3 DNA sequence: TGTGCCAGCAGCGTAGCTGGGAGCAATGAGCAGTTCTTC. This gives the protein CASSVAGSNEQFF.

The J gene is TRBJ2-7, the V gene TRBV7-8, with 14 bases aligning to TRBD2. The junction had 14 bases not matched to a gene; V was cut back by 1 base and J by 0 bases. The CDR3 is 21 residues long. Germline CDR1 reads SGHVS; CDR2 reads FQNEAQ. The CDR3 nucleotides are TGTGCCAGCAGCTTAGACGTCCCCGGGACTAGCGGGGGCATCAGCTCCTACGAGCAGTACTTC. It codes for CASSLDVPGTSGGISSYEQYF. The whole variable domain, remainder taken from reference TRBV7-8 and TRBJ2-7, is GAGVSQSPRYKVAKRGQDVALRCDPISGHVSLFWYQQALGQGPEFLTYFQNEAQLDKSGLPSDRFFAERPEGSVSTLKIQRTQQEDSAVYLCASSLDVPGTSGGISSYEQYFGPGTRLTVT.

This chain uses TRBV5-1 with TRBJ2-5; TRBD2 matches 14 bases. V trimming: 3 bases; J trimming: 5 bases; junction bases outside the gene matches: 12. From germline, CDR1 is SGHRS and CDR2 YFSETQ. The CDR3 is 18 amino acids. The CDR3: CASSSGTSGGKTLETQYF. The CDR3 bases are TGCGCCAGCAGCTCCGGGACTAGCGGGGGAAAGACGCTGGAGACCCAGTACTTC. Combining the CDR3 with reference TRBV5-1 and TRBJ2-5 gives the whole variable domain KAGVTQTPRYLIKTRGQQVTLSCSPISGHRSVSWYQQTPGQGLQFLFEYFSETQRNKGNFPGRFSGRQFSNSRSEMNVSTLELGDSALYLCASSSGTSGGKTLETQYFGPGTRLLVL.

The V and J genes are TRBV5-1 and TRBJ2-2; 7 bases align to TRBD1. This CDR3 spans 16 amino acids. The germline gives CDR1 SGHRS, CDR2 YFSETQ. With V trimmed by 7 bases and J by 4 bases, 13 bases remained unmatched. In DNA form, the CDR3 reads TGCGCCAGCGGAAAAGAGGGGGCCGCCGGCACCGGGGAGCTGTTTTTT. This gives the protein CASGKEGAAGTGELFF. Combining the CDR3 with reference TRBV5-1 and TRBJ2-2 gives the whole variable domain KAGVTQTPRYLIKTRGQQVTLSCSPISGHRSVSWYQQTPGQGLQFLFEYFSETQRNKGNFPGRFSGRQFSNSRSEMNVSTLELGDSALYLCASGKEGAAGTGELFFGEGSRLTVL.

CDR3 nucleotides: TGCGCCAGCAGCTTGCGGGACAGGGGAACAAATTCACCCCTCCACTTT. Its translation: CASSLRDRGTNSPLHF. The chain joins TRBV5-1 to TRBJ1-6, with 10 bases that match TRBD1. The CDR3 has 16 residues. Losses at the gene ends were 1 base for V and 7 bases for J; bases not matched to a gene: 5. Looked up from germline, CDR1 is SGHRS and CDR2 is YFSETQ.

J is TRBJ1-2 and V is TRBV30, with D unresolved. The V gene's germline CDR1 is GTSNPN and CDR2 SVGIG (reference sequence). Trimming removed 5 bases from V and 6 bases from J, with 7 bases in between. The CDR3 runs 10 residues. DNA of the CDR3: TGTGCCTGGGCCTTTGATGGCTACACCTTC. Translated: CAWAFDGYTF.

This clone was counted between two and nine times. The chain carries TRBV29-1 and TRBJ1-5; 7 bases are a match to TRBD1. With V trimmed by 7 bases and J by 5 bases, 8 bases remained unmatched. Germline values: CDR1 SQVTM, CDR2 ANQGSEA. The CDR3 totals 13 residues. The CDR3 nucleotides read TGCAGCGCGTCTACAGGGGAGGATCAGCCCCAGCATTTT. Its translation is CSASTGEDQPQHF.